The rows below give T cell receptor beta chains drawn from one sample of a study of T cells after yellow fever vaccination. TCRdb re-called the 5' RACE reads through MiXCR, storing one row per CDR3 protein. Here the sample spans roughly 520,000 distinct CDR3 sequences, about a fifth being singletons. The material was PBMCs, obtained approximately 20 days after the first yellow fever vaccination. The receptors originated from a young man who received the YFV17D yellow fever vaccine. The CDR3 runs from the conserved cysteine through the conserved F or W. A D gene is named only where the DNA matches it firmly. Clone size is stated in some rows and not others, as once, few, many or a class when expanded.

V: TRBV20-1; size: .; J: TRBJ2-3; D: .; CDR3: CSAWKQGEDGDTQYF; DNA: TGCAGTGCTTGGAAACAGGGCGAGGACGGAGATACGCAGTATTTT
V: TRBV2; size: few; J: TRBJ2-2; D: TRBD2; CDR3: CASEEIAGVITGELFF; DNA: TGTGCCAGCGAAGAAATCGCGGGGGTCATCACCGGGGAGCTGTTTTTT
V: TRBV7-2; size: .; J: TRBJ1-5; D: .; CDR3: CASSPSRGEQPQHF; DNA: TGTGCCAGCAGCCCGTCACGGGGGGAACAGCCCCAGCATTTT
V: TRBV20-1; size: once; J: TRBJ2-3; D: TRBD1; CDR3: CSARRTGESTDTQYF; DNA: TGCAGTGCCCGCCGGACAGGGGAGAGCACAGATACGCAGTATTTT
V: TRBV24-1; size: few; J: TRBJ2-1; D: TRBD1; CDR3: CATGRLGTGGNEQFF; DNA: TGTGCCACCGGGAGGCTCGGGACAGGGGGTAATGAGCAGTTCTTC
V: TRBV9; size: .; J: TRBJ2-1; D: .; CDR3: CASSVEASTYNEQFF; DNA: TGTGCCAGCAGCGTAGAAGCTAGCACCTACAATGAGCAGTTCTTC
V: TRBV28; size: few; J: TRBJ2-1; D: TRBD1; CDR3: CASRETGGVYNEQFF; DNA: TGTGCCAGCAGGGAGACAGGGGGGGTCTACAATGAGCAGTTCTTC
V: TRBV14; size: few; J: TRBJ1-2; D: .; CDR3: CASSQDSPNGYTF; DNA: TGTGCCAGCAGCCAAGATTCGCCCAATGGCTACACCTTC
V: TRBV20-1; size: .; J: TRBJ2-3; D: TRBD1; CDR3: CSARDRQGFADTQYF; DNA: TGCAGTGCTAGAGATAGACAGGGGTTCGCAGATACGCAGTATTTT
V: TRBV30; size: .; J: TRBJ2-3; D: .; CDR3: CASDDRDSTDTQYF; DNA: TGTGCCTCTGACGACCGGGATAGCACAGATACGCAGTATTTT
V: TRBV3-1; size: .; J: TRBJ1-1; D: TRBD1; CDR3: CASSPGTGIRNTEAFF; DNA: TGTGCCAGCAGCCCCGGGACAGGGATTAGGAACACTGAAGCTTTCTTT
V: TRBV11-1; size: .; J: TRBJ2-3; D: TRBD2; CDR3: CASSPGTSGDTDTQYF; DNA: TGTGCCAGCAGCCCGGGGACTAGCGGGGACACAGATACGCAGTATTTT
V: TRBV24-1; size: .; J: TRBJ2-1; D: TRBD1; CDR3: CATSDEDRSSYNEQFF; DNA: TGTGCCACCAGTGATGAGGACAGGAGCTCCTACAATGAGCAGTTCTTC
V: TRBV5-1; size: .; J: TRBJ2-5; D: .; CDR3: CASKNINSQETQYF; DNA: TGCGCCAGCAAAAACATTAACAGTCAAGAGACCCAGTACTTC
V: TRBV7-2; size: few; J: TRBJ2-5; D: .; CDR3: CASRGGAGETQYF; DNA: TGTGCCAGCAGGGGGGGGGCAGGAGAGACCCAGTACTTC
V: TRBV6-5; size: few; J: TRBJ1-1; D: .; CDR3: CASSLHNDYSNTEAFF; DNA: TGTGCCAGCAGTCTACACAACGACTACAGTAACACTGAAGCTTTCTTT
V: TRBV12-3/TRBV12-4; size: few; J: TRBJ1-1; D: .; CDR3: CASRWDLGTEAFF; DNA: TGTGCCAGCAGATGGGACCTGGGGACTGAAGCTTTCTTT
V: TRBV7-2; size: few; J: TRBJ2-3; D: .; CDR3: CASSELGGGTDTQYF; DNA: TGTGCCAGCAGCGAGTTAGGCGGGGGCACAGATACGCAGTATTTT
V: TRBV25-1; size: few; J: TRBJ2-1; D: .; CDR3: CASSPGADNEQFF; DNA: TGTGCCAGCAGTCCGGGAGCCGACAATGAGCAGTTCTTC
V: TRBV5-5; size: .; J: TRBJ1-6; D: .; CDR3: CASLSGAYNSPLHF; DNA: TGTGCCAGCCTCTCGGGGGCCTATAATTCACCCCTCCACTTT
V: TRBV5-1; size: few; J: TRBJ2-2; D: .; CDR3: CASSLAPNTGELFF; DNA: TGCGCCAGCAGCTTGGCTCCGAACACCGGGGAGCTGTTTTTT
V: TRBV20-1; size: few; J: TRBJ2-7; D: TRBD2; CDR3: CSAASGGGREQYF; DNA: TGCAGTGCCGCTAGCGGGGGGGGGCGCGAGCAGTACTTC
V: TRBV7-6; size: many; J: TRBJ1-6; D: .; CDR3: CASSAMIRDNSPLHF; DNA: TGTGCCAGCAGCGCCATGATAAGGGACAATTCACCCCTCCACTTT
V: TRBV19; size: few; J: TRBJ2-6; D: .; CDR3: CASSIGREAGANVLTF; DNA: TGTGCCAGTAGTATAGGCAGGGAGGCTGGGGCCAACGTCCTGACTTTC
V: TRBV5-1; size: few; J: TRBJ2-3; D: TRBD2; CDR3: CASSSGLAGNYTQYF; DNA: TGCGCCAGCAGCTCCGGACTAGCGGGAAACTATACGCAGTATTTT
V: TRBV24-1; size: many; J: TRBJ2-3; D: TRBD1; CDR3: CATSDLRDSQDTQYF; DNA: TGTGCCACCAGTGATTTGAGGGACAGTCAAGATACGCAGTATTTT
V: TRBV19; size: few; J: TRBJ1-4; D: .; CDR3: CASSIWANEKLFF; DNA: TGTGCCAGTAGTATTTGGGCTAATGAAAAACTGTTTTTT
V: TRBV5-1; size: few; J: TRBJ2-7; D: .; CDR3: CASSLARWPSSYEQYF; DNA: TGCGCCAGCAGCTTGGCTCGATGGCCCAGCTCCTACGAGCAGTACTTC
V: TRBV5-4; size: few; J: TRBJ2-5; D: TRBD1; CDR3: CASSTAGGMGETQYF; DNA: TGTGCCAGCAGCACCGCAGGGGGAATGGGTGAGACCCAGTACTTC
V: TRBV5-1; size: few; J: TRBJ2-2; D: .; CDR3: CASSPSPSTDTGELFF; DNA: TGCGCCAGCAGCCCGTCCCCGTCGACAGATACCGGGGAGCTGTTTTTT
V: TRBV29-1; size: many; J: TRBJ2-1; D: .; CDR3: CSVVGRTTYNEQFF; DNA: TGCAGCGTTGTAGGGCGGACCACCTACAATGAGCAGTTCTTC
V: TRBV7-9; size: .; J: TRBJ2-2; D: TRBD2; CDR3: CASSSPGLASGELFF; DNA: TGTGCCAGCAGCTCACCGGGACTAGCATCCGGGGAGCTGTTTTTT
V: TRBV4-2; size: .; J: TRBJ1-1; D: .; CDR3: CASGPPRGNTEAFF; DNA: TGTGCCAGCGGGCCCCCACGAGGGAACACTGAAGCTTTCTTT
V: TRBV20-1; size: .; J: TRBJ2-1; D: TRBD1; CDR3: CSAEDRGSGVYNEQFF; DNA: TGCAGTGCAGAGGACAGGGGCAGCGGCGTTTACAATGAGCAGTTCTTC